These 22 T cell receptor beta chains were all obtained from the same sample, sequenced in a study of blood T cell repertoires in COVID-19 (dated by TCRdb to the early 2020s). Library construction relied on the immunoSEQ multiplex PCR assay. What TCRdb holds here is the immuneACCESS table cut down to in-frame rearrangements. Part of the clones is not present; checked against another copy, under half of the missing clones reflect an unresolved V gene, and the others are unexplained. The table for this sample lists about 160,000 clones; about 91% of them were counted only once. The ten largest clonotypes hold roughly 4% of the sample. The sequenced sample was peripheral blood. The source of these receptors is a woman aged 60-75 years who had recovered from COVID-19.

V gene TRBV29-1 combines with J gene TRBJ1-1; possible D gene TRBD1, 5 bases. The CDR3 runs to 13 residues. Germline-derived CDR1 and CDR2 are SQVTM and ANQGSEA. The V end lost 8 bases, the J end lost 1 base, and 14 bases lay between the germline ends. For the CDR3, the DNA is TGCAGCCAAGGCCGGGACTCGAACACTGAAGCTTTCTTT. It specifies CSQGRDSNTEAFF.

The chain combines TRBV11-2 with TRBJ2-5; 14 positions match TRBD2. CDR1 and CDR2 (germline): SGHAT, FQNNGV. V lost 5 bases, J lost 13 bases, and 9 bases stayed unmatched. The CDR3 covers 14 residues. The CDR3 nucleotides are TGTGCCAGCAGCGCCGGACTAGCGGGGGGTCCCCCGTACTTC. Its translation: CASSAGLAGGPPYF.

This clone was recorded once. The V call is TRBV7-9, the J call TRBJ2-7; D possibly corresponds to TRBD2 (5 bases). CDR3 size: 15 residues. The V gene's germline CDR1 is SEHNR and CDR2 FQNEAQ (reference sequence). The V and J ends lost 5 bases and 3 bases respectively, with 17 bases between them. The DNA for the CDR3 is TGTGCCAGCAGCCCCACCGCGGGTTCCTTCTACGAGCAGTACTTC. Its translation: CASSPTAGSFYEQYF.

The chain carries TRBV4-2 and TRBJ2-7, with D tentatively TRBD2 (6 bases). The CDR3 extends over 14 amino acids. V lost 2 bases, J lost 4 bases, and 12 bases lay in between. CDR1 and CDR2 from the germline V gene are LGHNA and YNFKEQ. CDR3 sequence: CASSQPGTSYEQYF. CDR3 bases: TGTGCCAGCAGCCAACCTGGGACTTCTTACGAGCAGTACTTC.

The J gene is TRBJ2-5, the V gene TRBV4-1; 7 bases fit TRBD1. The CDR3 covers 15 residues. V was clipped by 1 base and J by 0 bases; unmatched bases: 2. The V gene's germline CDR1 is MGHRA and CDR2 YSYEKL. Here the CDR3 DNA reads TGCGCCAGCAGCCAAGGGGGACAGTACCAAGAGACCCAGTACTTC. The encoded protein is CASSQGGQYQETQYF.

The V and J genes are TRBV21-1 and TRBJ2-5; TRBD1 reflects the table's D call only, with no check against the DNA. TRBV21-1 is listed as a pseudogene. The CDR3 consists of 17 residues. The CDR3 region is CASSKGVTGARRETQYF. The CDR3 DNA sequence: TGTGCCAGCAGCAAAGGTGTGACAGGAGCTCGGCGGGAGACCCAGTACTTC.

The J gene is TRBJ2-6, the V gene TRBV11-2, with a weak D call TRBD1 (5 bases). CDR1 and CDR2 (germline): SGHAT, FQNNGV. CDR3 length: 17 residues. Trimming pared 1 base from V and 0 bases from J, leaving 10 bases between. The CDR3 loop reads CASSLGTRRSGANVLTF. The DNA of the CDR3 is TGTGCCAGCAGCTTAGGGACACGACGCTCTGGGGCCAACGTCCTGACTTTC.

The chain couples TRBV7-8 to TRBJ1-6; tentatively, D is TRBD1 (5 bases). With 2 bases removed from V and 9 bases from J, the gap between germline ends came to 14 bases. The CDR3 spans 15 residues. Germline assignment: CDR1 SGHVS and CDR2 FQNEAQ. DNA of the CDR3: TGTGCCAGCAGCTTACCCTCGGGGGGATTTTCACCCCTCCACTTT. Amino acid sequence: CASSLPSGGFSPLHF.

V and J are TRBV5-4 and TRBJ2-7; 9 positions match TRBD2. Looked up from germline, CDR1 is SGHNT and CDR2 is YYREEE (reference sequence). This CDR3 is built from 15 residues. V lost 4 bases, J lost 5 bases, and 10 bases stayed unmatched. The CDR3 region has the DNA TGTGCCAGCAGCCCGACTAGCGGTTTAGCTAACGAGCAGTACTTC. Translation: CASSPTSGLANEQYF. The full variable domain, rest sourced from reference TRBV5-4 and TRBJ2-7, is ETGVTQSPTHLIKTRGQQVTLRCSSQSGHNTVSWYQQALGQGPQFIFQYYREEENGRGNFPPRFSGLQFPNYSSELNVNALELDDSALYLCASSPTSGLANEQYFGPGTRLTVT.

The chain carries TRBV5-7 and TRBJ2-7; 8 bases agree with TRBD1. TRBV5-7 is annotated as an ORF whose role is uncertain. V lost 4 bases to trimming and J lost 0 bases; unmatched junction nucleotides: 9. The CDR3 consists of 16 residues. CDR3 loop: CASSLDRGDSSYEQYF. The CDR3 DNA sequence: TGTGCCAGCAGCCTTGACAGGGGCGATAGCTCCTACGAGCAGTACTTC.

V usage is TRBV18 and J usage is TRBJ2-5, with 7 bases matching TRBD2. CDR3 size: 13 residues. J gave up 5 bases and V 5 bases, and 5 bases lay outside the gene matches. Germline CDR1 and CDR2: KGHSH and LQKENI. The CDR3 DNA follows: TGTGCCAGCTCATCTTTGGGAGGGGAGACCCAGTACTTC. This translates into CASSSLGGETQYF.

This chain uses TRBV4-3 with TRBJ2-5; D is possibly TRBD1 (5 bases). The germline CDR1 and CDR2 sequences are LGHNA and YSLEER. V lost 0 bases, J lost 2 bases, and 7 bases lay in between. This CDR3 region has 14 residues. The CDR3 sequence: CASSQENRQETQYF. CDR3 nucleotides: TGCGCCAGCAGCCAAGAAAACAGGCAAGAGACCCAGTACTTC.

V and J are TRBV10-3 and TRBJ2-3; perhaps TRBD1 as D (5 bases). CDR3 size: 15 residues. Trimming pared 3 bases from V and 2 bases from J, leaving 12 bases between. CDR1 and CDR2 (germline): ENHRY, SYGVKD. CDR3 nucleotide sequence: TGTGCCATCAGTGACCAGGGCGCGGTCACAGATACGCAGTATTTT. It translates to CAISDQGAVTDTQYF.

The V gene is TRBV9, the J gene TRBJ2-1, with D unclear. This CDR3 contains 14 residues. Germline loops: CDR1 SGDLS, CDR2 YYNGEE. Trimming removed 4 bases from V and 2 bases from J, with 10 bases in between. The CDR3 coding sequence is TGTGCCAGCAGCCCGCGACTTCCCTACAATGAGCAGTTCTTC. This gives the protein CASSPRLPYNEQFF. Looking up the rest from reference TRBV9 and TRBJ2-1 gives the full variable domain: DSGVTQTPKHLITATGQRVTLRCSPRSGDLSVYWYQQSLDQGLQFLIQYYNGEERAKGNILERFSAQQFPDLHSELNLSSLELGDSALYFCASSPRLPYNEQFFGPGTRLTVL.

The rearrangement joins TRBV6-2 or TRBV6-3 to TRBJ2-6, with D unclear. Germline V CDR1 and CDR2: MNHEY, SVGEGT. There are 15 residues in the CDR3. V was pared by 2 bases and J by 0 bases, with 5 bases between. The chain's CDR3 is CASSYGSSGANVLTF. The CDR3 DNA reads TGTGCCAGCAGTTACGGCAGCTCTGGGGCCAACGTCCTGACTTTC.

The gene calls are TRBV11-2 and TRBJ2-5; D gene unclear. Germline V CDR1 and CDR2: SGHAT, FQNNGV. The CDR3 spans 14 residues. V lost 1 base and J 5 bases, leaving 11 bases between the germline ends. For the CDR3, the DNA is TGTGCCAGCAGCTTAGGAGGTCAATTGGAGACCCAGTACTTC. Protein: CASSLGGQLETQYF.

The V call is TRBV10-3, the J call TRBJ2-3, with 9 bases identical to TRBD2. Germline CDR1 and CDR2: ENHRY and SYGVKD. Trimming cost V 10 bases and J 14 bases; bases outside gene matches: 10. The CDR3 has 11 amino acids. The CDR3 is CATGTSLAGYF. DNA for the CDR3: TGTGCCACCGGGACTAGCCTTGCTGGGTATTTT.

The chain links TRBV4-2 to TRBJ2-2; 7 nucleotides align to TRBD1. CDR3 length: 13 amino acids. V dropped 5 bases and J dropped 5; count of bases not matched to a gene: 2. The germline gives CDR1 LGHNA, CDR2 YNFKEQ. CDR3 loop: CASSGGQTGELFF. The CDR3 DNA sequence: TGTGCCAGCAGCGGGGGACAGACCGGGGAGCTGTTTTTT.

Comment on this clone: Other nucleotide sequences in the sample specify the same CDR3. CDR3 DNA: TGTGCCAGCAGCTTGGGGCAGGGAGGTGAAAAACTGTTTTTT. Encoded protein: CASSLGQGGEKLFF. The V call is TRBV7-9, the J call TRBJ1-4, with a weak D call TRBD1 (5 bases). With 3 bases removed from V and 7 bases from J, the gap between germline ends came to 12 bases. Germline V CDR1 and CDR2: SEHNR, FQNEAQ (reference sequence). This CDR3 has 14 residues. Full variable domain (rest looked up from reference TRBV7-9 and TRBJ1-4): DTGVSQNPRHKITKRGQNVTFRCDPISEHNRLYWYRQTLGQGPEFLTYFQNEAQLEKSRLLSDRFSAERPKGSFSTLEIQRTEQGDSAMYLCASSLGQGGEKLFFGSGTQLSVL.

The rearrangement uses TRBV5-8 and TRBJ2-1; 9 bases map to TRBD1. CDR1 is SGHTS, CDR2 YDEGEE, per germline. The CDR3 sequence is 16 residues long. Trimming cost V 4 bases and J 4 bases; bases outside gene matches: 9. This CDR3 is CASSPLPGTGYNEQFF. CDR3 in DNA: TGTGCCAGCAGCCCATTACCGGGGACAGGGTACAATGAGCAGTTCTTC. Supplemented by reference TRBV5-8 and TRBJ2-1, the full variable domain reads EAGVTQSPTHLIKTRGQQATLRCSPISGHTSVYWYQQALGLGLQFLLWYDEGEERNRGNFPPRFSGRQFPNYSSELNVNALELEDSALYLCASSPLPGTGYNEQFFGPGTRLTVL.

This sequence joins TRBV10-3 and TRBJ1-2; D is perhaps TRBD1 (6 bases). Germline CDR1 ENHRY, CDR2 SYGVKD. V was shortened by 10 bases and J by 8 bases, with 17 bases between the two germline ends. The CDR3 loop spans 12 amino acids. The DNA of the CDR3 is TGTGCCACATCACCAGGGGTGAAGGGCTACACCTTC. Amino acid sequence: CATSPGVKGYTF.

The rearrangement uses TRBV5-1 and TRBJ1-2, with TRBD1 identical over 9 bases. Per the germline V gene, CDR1 is SGHRS and CDR2 is YFSETQ. This CDR3 is built from 14 residues. J gave up 6 bases and V 2 bases, and 5 bases lay outside the gene matches. CDR3 nucleotide sequence: TGCGCCAGCAGCTTTCGGACAGGGGAGAATGGCTACACCTTC. It is translated as CASSFRTGENGYTF.